One T cell receptor beta chain is described in this entry. This clonotype was recorded many times. Its antigen is unknown. Base qualities are missing; no much larger clone stands one base away. Libraries were prepared through 5' RACE. TCRdb shows the sequencer as Illumina HiSeq 2500. A second PCR of roughly 7 to 11 cycles was performed with a sample-barcoded 5' primer and a J-beta primer mix. A template-switch 5' adaptor carrying 12 random nucleotides introduced a unique molecular identifier onto each TCR beta cDNA molecule. Each sample yielded at least 2.5 million CDR3-containing paired-end reads. First-strand cDNA was synthesized from all RNA with the Mint cDNA synthesis kit, primed by a TRBC-specific oligonucleotide. After uracil-DNA glycosylase treatment, a first 18-cycle PCR used universal primers M1SS and BC2_uni_R on all cDNA. The study's processing was this. Each sample was normalized by randomly selecting 1 million high-quality reads, each carrying a distinct molecular identifier. Instead of being binned into consensus sequences, reads that shared molecular identifiers were thrown out. MiTCR, set to a Q25 quality threshold and the strictest error-elimination algorithm, was used for CDR3 identification, clonotype clustering and error correction. A nonparametric unseen species model with Euler transformation was used to estimate lower-bound total TCR beta diversity. Using fastp at Q25 and MiXCR, TCRdb reprocessed the public reads and kept productive beta chains. Identical CDR3 proteins give one entry, which carries the most common genes and DNA. TCRdb's processing, not the authors', yielded these V and J calls. Counted in this sample were about 800,000 distinct CDR3 sequences; around 25% of them appeared once. The top ten clonotypes cover approximately 3.7% of the sample.

This sample stems from a study of blood T cells in healthy people across ages (dated by TCRdb to 2015 to 2017). In terms of the full investigation: In model experiments, template switching captured roughly one uniquely barcoded TCR beta cDNA molecule for every two T cells. The study measured age-related changes in TCR beta repertoire diversity using deep sequencing normalized with unique cDNA molecular identifiers. The donors were divided into four age groups: young (average roughly 15 years), middle-aged (roughly 42), aged (around 67) and long-lived (roughly 88). The study analyzed two additional independent replicas of 1 million unique cDNA reads from the same blood draw for two donors, one aged 18 to 30 and one aged 80 or older. What the study reported, not specific to this receptor: Estimates of total diversity based on one million sequenced T cells were considered lower bounds and underestimates. A strong correlation was found between observed TCR beta diversity and the percentage of naive T cells measured by flow cytometry. As age increased, observed TCR beta diversity per million T cells dropped in a roughly linear way, and a significant reduction was already evident by age 40. Bulk unsorted PBMC profiling prevented conclusive comparison of naive and antigen-experienced compartments. Because the CMV infection status of the donors was unknown, age-related changes in expanded clonotypes may potentially have been confounded. Compared with the aged group, more naive CD4+ T cells, fewer expanded clones and increased TCR diversity were shown by the long-lived group, suggesting age selection.

Systemically healthy Caucasian individuals from Russia, approximately 39 in total and aged about 6 to 95 years, were included as donors. Each donor gave about 10 milliliters of peripheral blood, drawn into EDTA-treated Vacutainer tubes. Ficoll-Paque density-gradient centrifugation was used to isolate PBMCs, with at least 6.5 million per sample. Trizol reagent was used to extract total RNA from PBMCs, with at least 6 micrograms per sample. Naive CD45RAhigh/CD27high T cell percentages were measured by flow cytometry on a PBMC aliquot from every donor. The CDR3 has 13 amino acids, counting the end cysteine and phenylalanine. Only CDR3 DNA is held: 39 bases, read in frame from base 1. V is trimmed back by 5 bases and J by 3 bases, and the junction contains 4 bases that no gene match accounts for. The germline V gene (reference sequence) sets CDR1 to SEHNR and CDR2 to FQNEAQ. The sample was also linked to a second study, of T cells of mothers and their children. The second source states: Nine systemically healthy Caucasian individuals served as donors, namely three mothers together with their six children. cDNA synthesis consumed the entire amount of extracted RNA, loaded at 1.5 ug RNA in each 15 ul reaction. In the second PCR, the M1S primer introduced both the sample barcodes and 2-4 random nucleotides. Over 8.5 million TCR beta CDR3 reads were obtained for each mother, and approximately 3.2 million reads were obtained for each child. Thymic selection similarly shapes TCR recombination output in related and unrelated pairs, with minor effect from inherited differences. Related mother-child pairs always showed normalized repertoire overlap that was slightly higher than in unrelated mother-child pairs, though the difference was never significant. Persistent microchimeric T cell clones were not detected, at a sensitivity of 95 to 100 clones per million clonotypes. In the study, deep NGS was used to compare the TCR beta repertoires of mothers and children, and features distinguishing related mother-child pairs from unrelated individuals were sought. Mothers averaged about 40 +/- 4 years of age and children averaged around 10 +/- 4 years. After adapter ligation was performed with NEBNext reagents, the libraries were sequenced on an Illumina HiSeq 2000 with 100+100 nt paired-end reads. To prevent cross-contamination, the mother and child libraries were prepared a month apart and were sequenced in separate runs. For each donor, somewhere between roughly 500,000 and 2,100,000 distinct TCR beta clonotypes were identified. Naive TCR beta clonotypes were estimated from low-frequency clonotypes matched to each donor's FACS-determined naive share, without sorting.

The specimen was blood. The chain links TRBV7-9 with TRBJ2-7, and 7 bases in between align with TRBD1. The sequence derives from a boy between 10 and 17 years old in good health. In nucleotide form, the sequence is TGTGCCAGCAGCGGACGGGACAGCTACGAGCAGTACTTC. It codes for CASSGRDSYEQYF.